What follows describes a single T cell receptor (beta chain). This receptor's antigen is unknown. Nothing much larger sits one base from this clone, and base qualities are not available. The data are from a study of beta chain features in type 1 diabetes listed by TCRdb under 2018. For the study in its entirety: Mean age, gender distribution, total cell number and subset yield did not differ between patients and healthy donors. A total of about 110 million sorted cells were examined across all samples, and the number of cells per subset was strongly correlated with RNA yield. The study compared the TCRB repertoires of sorted circulating CD4+ T cell subsets in recently diagnosed type 1 diabetes patients with those in matched healthy donors. Regulatory and stem cell-like memory subsets were obtained from only 8 patients and roughly 8 healthy donors, while naive and central memory subsets were obtained from all 28 donors.

Results the study describes overall, beyond this receptor: At VDJ recombination sites, type 1 diabetes patients had fewer insertions and more deleted nucleotides, which implies abnormalities in thymic rearrangement. Because cDNA was sequenced instead of genomic DNA, highly expressing activated cells could be over-represented, though the groups showed no difference in activation or CD3 levels. PCR may preferentially amplify shorter templates, but because patient and control samples were amplified and corrected together, any resulting skew would affect both groups equally. The naive, central memory and regulatory TCRB repertoires appeared to resemble one another more closely among patients than among healthy donors. Type 1 diabetes patients showed a moderate but significant shortening of TCRB CDR3 length in all four CD4+ subsets. Because the HLA sub-analyses included only small numbers of individuals, any influence of HLA type on TCRB rearrangement was left unresolved.

CDR1 LNHDA and CDR2 SQIVND were looked up in the germline V gene (reference sequence). From cysteine to phenylalanine, the CDR3 is 13 amino acids long. Of all the DNA, just the CDR3 is kept, 39 bases in frame from base 1. Trimming leaves V shorter by 8 bases and J shorter by 6 bases, with the junction holding 9 bases beyond the gene matches. All of the isolated RNA was reverse transcribed with the High Capacity cDNA Reverse Transcription Kit, so expressed TCRB transcripts were sequenced. Deep immunoSEQ sequencing was performed on naive, central memory and regulatory T cell samples, with an average of roughly 3.3 million total reads per sample. After sorted cells were lysed in RLT buffer, RNA was extracted with DNase-treated RNeasy Micro or Mini kits, with the choice depending on cell number. To prevent cross-contamination, every cell subset was processed on its own, while patient and healthy donor samples were processed together. The immunoSEQ multiplex PCR was used to amplify TCRB sequences from cDNA, yielding 87-bp fragments that span the CDR3 region. Sequencing of the amplicons was performed on the Illumina HiSeq platform. The source study handled its data this way. PCR bias was corrected computationally using synthetic template baselines, and reads within Hamming distance 2 were collapsed, with unmergeable singletons discarded. Reads were aligned to IMGT to assign V, D and J genes, CDR3 length, and insertions or deletions at six rearrangement sites. Within each subset, clonotype counts were normalized to sorted cell number, after which true diversity and Gini coefficients were computed with the tcR R package. The overlap coefficient, calculated on TCRB nucleotide sequences, was used to quantify repertoire sharing. Out-of-frame TCRB sequences from naive cells were analyzed to stand in for the pre-selection repertoire. Drawn from immuneACCESS, this table holds only the in-frame rearrangements with V and J called that TCRdb kept. Clones are partly lost; checked studies trace under half to an unresolved V gene and leave the rest unexplained. V and J calls plus clone size are reproduced from that table; the DNA served to infer D and trimming. The sample yields 250,000 to 300,000 clones; 13% to 15% were counted once. Together, the top ten hold about 0.015% of the sample.

Each donor gave one peripheral blood draw, roughly 0.12 L on average, collected into heparinised tubes. Using a panel that included CD45RO, CCR7, CD25, CD127, CD95 and CD27, naive, central memory, regulatory and stem cell-like memory CD4+ T cells were sorted on a BD FACSAria II. All sorted populations exceeded 95% purity. PBMCs were isolated right away by Lymphoprep density gradient centrifugation and were stained directly, without culture. So that batch effects would be minimized, each experiment stained and sorted samples in pairs, pairing one healthy donor with one patient. The sample taken for sequencing was naive CD4+ T cells from blood. The cell subset or site label here, explained by the study, means: true naive CD4+ T cells. The V and J genes are TRBV19 and TRBJ1-1, with 7 junctional bases fitting TRBD1. This receptor was obtained from a man between 25 and 39 years old with type 1 diabetes. The DNA sequence reads TGTGCCAGTCGAAATGGACAGGCCGCTGAAGCTTTCTTT. Its protein is CASRNGQAAEAFF.